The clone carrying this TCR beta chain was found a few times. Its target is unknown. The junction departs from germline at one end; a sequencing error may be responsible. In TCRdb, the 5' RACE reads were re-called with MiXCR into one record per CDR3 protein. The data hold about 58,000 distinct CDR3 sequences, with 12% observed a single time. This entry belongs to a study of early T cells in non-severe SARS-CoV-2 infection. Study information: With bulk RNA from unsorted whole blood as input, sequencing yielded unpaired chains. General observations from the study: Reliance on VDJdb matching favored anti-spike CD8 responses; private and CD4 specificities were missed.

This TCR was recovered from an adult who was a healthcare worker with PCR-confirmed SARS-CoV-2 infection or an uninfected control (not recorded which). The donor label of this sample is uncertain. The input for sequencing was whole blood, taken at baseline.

The CDR3 region has the DNA TGTGCCAGCAATGAGGGGGCCGTCCGGCCCTATGATAAACTGTTTTTT. Translation gives CASNEGAVRPYDKLFF. The rearrangement uses TRBV2 and TRBJ1-4; the match to TRBD1 covers 7 bases. Per the germline V gene, CDR1 is SNHLY and CDR2 is FYNNEI. This CDR3 has 16 amino acids.